These 28 T cell receptor beta chains were all obtained from the same sample, sequenced in a study of Graves' ophthalmopathy and Graves' hyperthyroidism. The authors amplified TCR beta CDR3 regions from RNA transcripts. Following a first-round RT-PCR that used HTBI primers, a second-round multiplex PCR was carried out. In TCRdb, the multiplex PCR reads were re-called with MiXCR into one record per CDR3 protein. The sample lists roughly 380,000 distinct CDR3 sequences, roughly 14% occurring once. Sequencing input: peripheral blood. Every receptor here comes from a woman between 18 and 30 years old with stable Graves' hyperthyroidism.

This clonotype was seen at least ten times. This chain uses TRBV12-3 or TRBV12-4 with TRBJ2-4; 8 bases map to TRBD2. This CDR3 has 16 residues. The CDR3 loop reads CAFLPPGGPGKNIQYF. In DNA form, the CDR3 reads TGTGCTTTCTTACCGCCGGGGGGGCCGGGCAAAAACATTCAGTACTTC.

This clonotype was detected ten times or more. A junction end diverges from the germline sequence, so it may reflect a read error. The chain employs TRBV10-3 and TRBJ1-2; possibly TRBD1 for D (6 bases). The CDR3 extends over 13 amino acids. From germline, CDR1 is ENHRY and CDR2 SYGVKD. The CDR3: CAISDPGEENSVF. CDR3 bases: TGTGCCATCAGTGATCCAGGGGAGGAGAACTCCGTCTTC.

This clonotype came up many times. This chain links TRBV7-2 with TRBJ1-2; 10 positions agree with TRBD1. The CDR3 has 15 amino acids. V lost 2 bases and J lost 3; bases outside the gene matches: 3. Per the germline V gene, CDR1 is SGHTA and CDR2 is FQGNSA. Written as DNA, the CDR3 is TGTGCCAGCAGCTTACGGGGGACAGGGGACTATGGCTACACCTTC. Protein product: CASSLRGTGDYGYTF.

V and J are TRBV12-5 and TRBJ2-2, with D uncertain. The V gene's germline CDR1 is LGHNT and CDR2 FRNRAP. With 8 bases removed from V and 2 bases from J, the gap between germline ends came to 12 bases. The CDR3 is made up of 14 amino acids. The CDR3 sequence: CASSPLLNTGELFF. The CDR3 DNA sequence: TGTGCTAGTTCTCCTTTACTAAACACCGGGGAGCTGTTTTTT.

V gene TRBV19 combines with J gene TRBJ1-1, with 7 positions matching TRBD1. Germline loops: CDR1 LNHDA, CDR2 SQIVND (reference sequence). The junction had 7 bases not matched to a gene; V was cut back by 1 base and J by 11 bases. This CDR3 comprises 13 residues. CDR3 sequence: CASSIAPTGRAFF. CDR3 in DNA: TGTGCCAGTAGTATAGCCCCGACAGGGAGGGCTTTCTTT.

The table lists this clonotype with a few counts. The chain recombines TRBV7-2 with TRBJ2-5; no definite D call. The CDR3 has 15 residues. The V gene lost 5 bases and the J gene lost 3 bases, with 16 bases spanning the gap. CDR1 and CDR2 (germline): SGHTA, FQGNSA. The CDR3 loop reads CASSPRPNSKETQYF. CDR3 nucleotides: TGTGCCAGCAGCCCCCGGCCAAATAGTAAAGAGACCCAGTACTTC.

This clonotype was counted at least ten times. The chain couples TRBV20-1 to TRBJ1-1; D might be TRBD1 (6 bases). This CDR3 spans 14 amino acids. The ends were cut back, 7 bases at V and 3 bases at J, with 18 bases in the middle. The germline V gene has CDR1 DFQATT and CDR2 SNEGSKA (reference sequence). The CDR3 sequence is CSVISGVGYTEAFF. CDR3 nucleotide sequence: TGCAGTGTCATATCAGGGGTCGGGTACACTGAAGCTTTCTTT.

This clonotype was seen ten or more times. V and J are TRBV12-3 or TRBV12-4 and TRBJ1-1, with 8 positions matching TRBD1. The trim removed 0 bases at V and 4 bases at J, leaving 1 base unmatched. This CDR3 spans 14 amino acids. The CDR3, as DNA: TGTGCCAGCAGTTTAGCTACAGGGGGCACTGAAGCTTTCTTT. Its translation: CASSLATGGTEAFF.

This clonotype occurred many times. This sequence joins TRBV20-1 and TRBJ2-5, with D possibly TRBD2 on 5 matching bases. The length of the CDR3 is 12 residues. CDR1 and CDR2 from the germline V gene are DFQATT and SNEGSKA (reference sequence). With 3 bases removed from V and 5 bases from J, the gap between germline ends came to 10 bases. CDR3 bases: TGCAGTGCTAGGTCCGGGATGGAGACCCAGTACTTC. Translation gives CSARSGMETQYF.

This clonotype was found many times. The CDR3 reads CASSLSPWQGNGYTF. The CDR3 nucleotides are TGTGCCAGCAGCTTAAGCCCTTGGCAGGGAAATGGCTACACCTTC. The V gene is TRBV11-2, the J gene TRBJ1-2; D may be TRBD1 (5 bases). The CDR3 covers 15 residues. Germline V gene lookup returns CDR1 SGHAT and CDR2 FQNNGV. V lost 2 bases, J lost 6 bases, and 16 bases lay in between. Supplemented by reference TRBV11-2 and TRBJ1-2, the full variable domain reads EAGVAQSPRYKIIEKRQSVAFWCNPISGHATLYWYQQILGQGPKLLIQFQNNGVVDDSQLPKDRFSAERLKGVDSTLKIQPAKLEDSAVYLCASSLSPWQGNGYTFGSGTRLTVV.

This clonotype was seen ten or more times. The chain is built from TRBV14 and TRBJ2-2, with no clear D. V gave up 1 base and J gave up 1 base, with 7 bases separating them. The CDR3 is made up of 15 amino acids. Germline CDR1 SGHDN, CDR2 FVKESK. CDR3 protein: CASSQGRRNTGELFF. CDR3 DNA sequence: TGTGCCAGCAGCCAAGGCAGACGGAACACCGGGGAGCTGTTTTTT.

The chain recombines TRBV20-1 with TRBJ2-7, with 11 bases matching TRBD1. Germline V gene data show CDR1 as DFQATT and CDR2 as SNEGSKA (reference sequence). The CDR3 is made up of 13 amino acids. The junction had 5 bases not matched to a gene; V was cut back by 6 bases and J by 4 bases. The CDR3 DNA is TGCAGTGCCAGGACAGGGGGCGGATACGAGCAGTACTTC. Amino acid sequence: CSARTGGGYEQYF.

This clonotype has more than one count but fewer than ten. The chain employs TRBV6-5 and TRBJ1-6, with a possible D match to TRBD1 (5 bases). This CDR3 comprises 14 residues. V lost 2 bases, J lost 11 bases, and 13 bases lay in between. Germline V gives CDR1 MNHEY, CDR2 SVGAGI. The CDR3 DNA sequence: TGTGCCAGCAGTTACGACCGAGGGACGGCACCCCTCCACTTT. Its translation is CASSYDRGTAPLHF.

This clonotype was counted many times. The chain combines TRBV11-2 with TRBJ1-6; tentative D call: TRBD1 (5 bases). Germline V CDR1 and CDR2: SGHAT, FQNNGV. Trimming removed 3 bases from V and 7 bases from J, with 13 bases in between. This CDR3 region has 15 residues. The DNA of the CDR3 is TGTGCCAGCAGCTTGGCGACAGCGTCGAATTCACCCCTCCACTTT. Translating it yields CASSLATASNSPLHF.

A few counts support this clonotype. The chain couples TRBV5-1 to TRBJ1-1; 10 nucleotides match TRBD1. Per the germline V gene, CDR1 is SGHRS and CDR2 is YFSETQ. The CDR3 totals 18 residues. The V gene end was trimmed by 0 bases and the J gene end by 4 bases; junction bases not matched to a gene: 12. The CDR3 sequence is CASSLARDRGYPGTEAFF. The DNA for the CDR3 is TGCGCCAGCAGCTTGGCCCGGGACAGGGGATACCCGGGCACTGAAGCTTTCTTT.

This clonotype came up many times. The genes are TRBV11-2 and TRBJ2-2, with D perhaps TRBD1 (7 bases). Germline values: CDR1 SGHAT, CDR2 FQNNGV. The CDR3 runs 17 residues. Trimming took 3 bases from V and 4 from J, leaving 18 bases between them. CDR3 nucleotide sequence: TGTGCCAGCAGCTTCCCACGACAGGGAGGCGTCACCGGGGAGCTGTTTTTT. This sequence encodes CASSFPRQGGVTGELFF.

The sample holds many counts of this clonotype. This chain joins TRBV2 and TRBJ2-7; D unclear. V lost 6 bases, J lost 3 bases, and 9 bases lay in between. CDR3 size: 12 residues. CDR1 SNHLY and CDR2 FYNNEI come from the germline V gene. CDR3 amino acids: CASREQLYEQYF. As DNA, the CDR3 is TGTGCCAGCAGGGAACAACTCTACGAGCAGTACTTC.

At least ten counts were recorded for this clonotype. The chain couples TRBV27 to TRBJ2-7, with D unresolved. The CDR3 has 15 residues. The germline V and J ends were trimmed by 2 bases and 3 bases, with 14 bases remaining between them. Germline-derived CDR1 and CDR2 are MNHEY and SMNVEV (reference sequence). CDR3 residues: CASSLGPGRNYEQYF. CDR3 sequence (DNA): TGTGCCAGCAGTTTAGGTCCGGGCAGGAACTACGAGCAGTACTTC.

This clonotype was counted many times. The CDR3 loop reads CASSSDGWGYTF. The CDR3 DNA sequence: TGTGCCAGCAGCTCAGATGGATGGGGCTACACCTTC. The genes are TRBV11-2 and TRBJ1-2; no definite D call. Germline V gene sequence: CDR1 SGHAT, CDR2 FQNNGV. Between the trimmed V and J ends, which lost 4 bases and 8 bases, there was a span of 11 bases. CDR3 length: 12 residues.

This sequence joins TRBV28 and TRBJ2-3; TRBD2 aligns across 7 bases. V lost 6 bases and J lost 6; bases outside the gene matches: 21. The V gene's germline CDR1 is MDHEN and CDR2 SYDVKM. CDR3 length: 18 amino acids. This chain's CDR3 is CASRPPLGAGPTTDTQYF. CDR3 nucleotides: TGTGCCAGCAGGCCCCCCCTCGGAGCGGGACCCACAACGGATACGCAGTATTTT.

As regards this clonotype: This may come from a read error, since a much larger clone is one base off. The chain joins TRBV29-1 to TRBJ2-7; D gene uncertain. V was pared by 6 bases and J by 2 bases, with 14 bases between. This CDR3 contains 13 residues. Per germline, CDR1 SQVTM and CDR2 ANQGSEA. In DNA, the CDR3 is TGCAGCGTCGAGACCACCCCAGCCTACGAGCAGTACTTC. Protein product: CSVETTPAYEQYF.

As for this clonotype: This may be a read error, as it is one base from a much larger clone. The conserved closing phenylalanine or tryptophan is absent in this CDR3, likely reflecting a read error. The chain recombines TRBV10-3 with TRBJ1-3, with D unresolved. Trimming cost V 2 bases and J 0 bases, with 11 bases left between them. The CDR3 is 16 amino acids. The germline V gene encodes CDR1 ENHRY and CDR2 SYGVKD. The CDR3 protein is CAISEGQINSGNTIYL. In nucleotides, the CDR3 is TGTGCCATCAGTGAGGGTCAGATCAACTCTGGAAACACCATATATTTG.

This clonotype was seen at least ten times. The gene calls are TRBV20-1 and TRBJ2-7, with 13 bases identical to TRBD2. V lost 6 bases, J lost 6 bases, and 5 bases stayed unmatched. CDR3 length: 13 residues. From germline, CDR1 is DFQATT and CDR2 SNEGSKA (reference sequence). DNA for the CDR3: TGCAGTGCGCCACTAGCGGGAGGGGTCGAGCAGTACTTC. Protein product: CSAPLAGGVEQYF.

This clonotype has ten or more counts. J is TRBJ1-1 and V is TRBV5-1; D call uncertain. This CDR3 is 16 amino acids long. Trimming left V 0 bases short and J 5 bases short, with 17 bases between. Germline V gene lookup returns CDR1 SGHRS and CDR2 YFSETQ. The chain's CDR3 is CASSLAGGFSVTEAFF. CDR3 bases: TGCGCCAGCAGCTTGGCCGGAGGGTTTTCGGTTACTGAAGCTTTCTTT.

This clonotype was seen repeatedly, ten times or more. This sequence joins TRBV29-1 and TRBJ1-1, with 7 bases aligning to TRBD1. The junction had 6 bases not matched to a gene; V was cut back by 8 bases and J by 0 bases. Germline CDR1 reads SQVTM; CDR2 reads ANQGSEA. The CDR3 is 13 amino acids. The CDR3 protein is CSFNRGMNTEAFF. The CDR3 DNA reads TGCAGCTTCAACAGGGGAATGAACACTGAAGCTTTCTTT.

This sequence joins TRBV11-1 and TRBJ1-1, with a weak D call TRBD1 (6 bases). CDR3 length equals 18 residues. Looked up from germline, CDR1 is SGHAT and CDR2 is FQDESV (reference sequence). Trimming left V 10 bases short and J 0 bases short, with 27 bases between. The CDR3 DNA follows: TGTGCCACCACCGCGGGGGGTATGGGGGCAAGGATGAACACTGAAGCTTTCTTT. Protein product: CATTAGGMGARMNTEAFF.

This clonotype was seen ten or more times. This chain links TRBV20-1 with TRBJ1-5; D might be TRBD1 (6 bases). Germline V lookup: CDR1 DFQATT, CDR2 SNEGSKA (reference sequence). The CDR3 runs to 15 residues. V lost 0 bases and J lost 6, with 15 bases in between. CDR3 DNA: TGCAGTGCTAGAGATACAGGGCAGGGTCCTCAGCCCCAGCATTTT. As protein: CSARDTGQGPQPQHF.

This clonotype came up many times. The rearrangement links TRBV12-3 or TRBV12-4 to TRBJ1-2, with 9 positions matching TRBD1. V gave up 6 bases and J gave up 10 bases; unmatched junction bases: 9. This CDR3 has 13 residues. The CDR3 coding sequence is TGTGCCAGCAGATCCGGGACAGGGCCCACCTACACCTTC. It is translated as CASRSGTGPTYTF.